One and the same sample provided the 28 T cell receptor beta chains below, sequenced in a study of molecular identifiers for immune sequencing clone quantification. MiXCR, applied by TCRdb to the PCR reads, yields one record per CDR3 protein. Of about 510,000 distinct CDR3 sequences listed, roughly a fifth are singletons. Source material: naive CD8+ T cells from blood, with Jurkat cell RNA spiked in. As for subset: FACS-sorted CD8+CD4-CCR7+CD45RA+ naive T cells. The receptors originated from a human donor in good health. Some libraries in this study had Jurkat cell RNA spiked in.

Only a few counts were recorded for this clonotype. The chain is built from TRBV27 and TRBJ2-5; 10 nucleotides agree with TRBD2. The CDR3 extends over 17 amino acids. Germline V CDR1 and CDR2: MNHEY, SMNVEV (reference sequence). V was pared by 2 bases and J by 0 bases, with 6 bases of the junction left unmatched. CDR3 region: CASSLTSGAFDQETQYF. The CDR3 region has the DNA TGTGCCAGCAGTTTAACTAGCGGGGCATTCGACCAAGAGACCCAGTACTTC.

This clonotype was seen at least ten times. CDR3 DNA: TGTGCCAGCAGTTGGGCAGGGCGCCAGGACTACGAGCAGTACTTC. This encodes CASSWAGRQDYEQYF. The V and J genes are TRBV28 and TRBJ2-7; tentatively, D is TRBD1 (5 bases). The germline gives CDR1 MDHEN, CDR2 SYDVKM. The CDR3 loop spans 15 amino acids. Trimming took 4 bases from V and 3 from J, leaving 16 bases between them.

For this clonotype: An end of the junction differs from the germline gene, which may be a read error. This chain uses TRBV29-1 with TRBJ1-2; no definite D call. This CDR3 is built from 10 residues. Germline CDR1 reads SQVTM; CDR2 reads ANQGSEA. CDR3 in amino acids: CSAEEYGYTF. The CDR3 region has the DNA TGCAGCGCTGAAGAGTATGGCTACACCTTC.

The chain has TRBV7-9 and TRBJ1-1; D ambiguous. V was shortened by 1 base and J by 0 bases, with 9 bases between the two germline ends. The CDR3 is 15 residues long. CDR1 and CDR2 (germline): SEHNR, FQNEAQ (reference sequence). CDR3 coding DNA: TGTGCCAGCAGCTTAGTGGCAGGAGTGAACACTGAAGCTTTCTTT. Translation: CASSLVAGVNTEAFF.

This clonotype has more than one count but fewer than ten. The rearrangement links TRBV27 to TRBJ1-5; a possible D gene is TRBD1 (5 bases). Germline V gives CDR1 MNHEY, CDR2 SMNVEV (reference sequence). The CDR3 is 14 residues long. V lost 2 bases and J lost 3, with 8 bases in between. CDR3 protein: CASSLIGDNQPQHF. The CDR3 bases are TGTGCCAGCAGTTTAATAGGGGACAATCAGCCCCAGCATTTT.

This sequence joins TRBV5-8 and TRBJ2-3; 13 positions match TRBD2. Germline V CDR1 and CDR2: SGHTS, YDEGEE. V lost 6 bases, J lost 2 bases, and 6 bases stayed unmatched. The CDR3 extends over 16 amino acids. CDR3 residues: CASNLLAGGLTDTQYF. For the CDR3, the DNA is TGTGCCAGCAACCTACTAGCGGGGGGGCTCACAGATACGCAGTATTTT.

In this sample, this clonotype turned up many times. The V gene is TRBV4-3, the J gene TRBJ2-2; 10 bases align to TRBD2. Trimming cost V 2 bases and J 6 bases; bases outside gene matches: 6. The germline V gene has CDR1 LGHNA and CDR2 YSLEER. The CDR3 is made up of 16 amino acids. In DNA, the CDR3 is TGCGCCAGCAGCCAATCGCTAGCGGGGGAGGCCGGGGAGCTGTTTTTT. The encoded protein is CASSQSLAGEAGELFF.

This clonotype was detected ten times or more. This chain connects TRBV13 to TRBJ1-1; no firm D call. The CDR3 has 12 residues. V was cut by 6 bases and J by 6 bases, with 11 bases left in between. CDR1 and CDR2 from the germline V gene are PRHDT and FYEKMQ (reference sequence). CDR3 in DNA: TGTGCCAGCAGTCGAGGGAGCCCTGAAGCTTTCTTT. Its translation: CASSRGSPEAFF. Filled out from reference TRBV13 and TRBJ1-1, the complete variable domain reads AAGVIQSPRHLIKEKRETATLKCYPIPRHDTVYWYQQGPGQDPQFLISFYEKMQSDKGSIPDRFSAQQFSDYHSELNMSSLELGDSALYFCASSRGSPEAFFGQGTRLTVV.

Remarks on this clonotype: A much bigger clone sits one base away, suggesting this may be a read error. This rearrangement joins TRBV9 to TRBJ2-3, with D unclear. Trimming left V 0 bases short and J 2 bases short, with 10 bases between. CDR1 is SGDLS and CDR2 is YYNGEE in the germline V gene. The CDR3 is 15 amino acids. The CDR3 nucleotides are TGTGCCAGCAGCGTAGAGCCCAGGTCCACAGATACGCAGTATTTT. The encoded protein is CASSVEPRSTDTQYF.

This clonotype has a handful of counts. The chain has TRBV7-9 and TRBJ2-7; 9 nucleotides match TRBD2. Germline V lookup: CDR1 SEHNR, CDR2 FQNEAQ (reference sequence). The CDR3 totals 16 residues. Trimming at V came to 5 bases and at J to 1 base, leaving 9 bases not matched to a gene. This CDR3 is CASSRHRAGGSYEQYF. The DNA of the CDR3 is TGTGCCAGCAGCCGTCATAGAGCGGGAGGATCCTACGAGCAGTACTTC.

The sample holds many counts of this clonotype. CDR3 sequence reads: CASGLYLGGPAGANVLTF. The CDR3 DNA is TGTGCTAGTGGTTTGTATCTCGGGGGGCCAGCTGGGGCCAACGTCCTGACTTTC. The chain is built from TRBV12-5 and TRBJ2-6, with a weak D call TRBD2 (7 bases). The CDR3 contains 18 residues. V was cut by 2 bases and J by 2 bases, with 16 bases left in between. Looked up from germline, CDR1 is LGHNT and CDR2 is FRNRAP.

On this clonotype: One base away lies a much larger clone, so this may be a sequencing read error. This rearrangement joins TRBV7-9 to TRBJ2-2; tentatively, D is TRBD1 or TRBD2 (5 bases each). The CDR3 totals 17 residues. V lost 6 bases and J lost 0, with 17 bases in between. The germline V gene encodes CDR1 SEHNR and CDR2 FQNEAQ (reference sequence). The CDR3 nucleotides read TGTGCCAGCAGTGCCCCGGTGGGACGGGCGAACACCGGGGAGCTGTTTTTT. Amino acids: CASSAPVGRANTGELFF.

Details on this clonotype: Because it lacks the conserved phenylalanine or tryptophan at the end, this CDR3 is likely a read error. This rearrangement joins TRBV5-4 to TRBJ2-2, with TRBD1 identical over 10 bases. CDR1 is SGHNT, CDR2 YYREEE, per germline (reference sequence). CDR3 length: 16 residues. The V segment lost 5 bases and the J segment 5 bases; nucleotides outside the gene matches: 9. The CDR3 bases are TGTGCCAGCAGACTGGGACAGGGGCCGAGGACCGGGGAGCTGTTTCTT. Amino acids: CASRLGQGPRTGELFL.

This clonotype was seen more than once but under ten times. The chain uses TRBV27 and TRBJ2-7; TRBD2 matches 11 bases. V shed 6 bases and J 4 bases; nucleotides not matched to a gene: 5. CDR3 length: 14 amino acids. CDR1 MNHEY and CDR2 SMNVEV come from the germline V gene (reference sequence). CDR3 in amino acids: CASRSGTSGYEQYF. In DNA, the CDR3 is TGTGCCAGCAGGTCCGGGACTAGCGGTTACGAGCAGTACTTC.

This chain links TRBV5-6 with TRBJ2-3, with 11 bases that match TRBD2. Germline CDR1 reads SGHDT; CDR2 reads YYEEEE. This CDR3 has 18 amino acids. The V segment lost 0 bases and the J segment 4 bases; nucleotides outside the gene matches: 10. For the CDR3, the DNA is TGTGCCAGCAGCTTGGCCAAACTAGCGGGGGTTGATGCAGATACGCAGTATTTT. This sequence encodes CASSLAKLAGVDADTQYF.

The chain recombines TRBV2 with TRBJ1-2; the match to TRBD1 covers 8 bases. The CDR3 spans 14 residues. Trimming at V came to 3 bases and at J to 8 bases, leaving 8 bases not matched to a gene. The germline CDR1 and CDR2 sequences are SNHLY and FYNNEI. Written as DNA, the CDR3 is TGTGCCAGCAGTGAGATCAGGACAGGGCTCGGCTACACCTTC. Translated: CASSEIRTGLGYTF.

The rearrangement joins TRBV11-2 to TRBJ1-4; no clear D gene. Trimming stripped 5 bases from V and 6 bases from J, with 16 bases between. The length of the CDR3 is 15 residues. Germline loops: CDR1 SGHAT, CDR2 FQNNGV. CDR3 sequence reads: CASSEILKPDEKLFF. DNA of the CDR3: TGTGCCAGCAGCGAAATCCTTAAACCGGATGAAAAACTGTTTTTT.

There are many counts of this clonotype. The rearrangement joins TRBV6-2 or TRBV6-3 to TRBJ2-3; D possibly corresponds to TRBD2 (5 bases). With 2 bases removed from V and 3 bases from J, the gap between germline ends came to 12 bases. The CDR3 sequence is 15 residues long. Germline CDR1 MNHEY, CDR2 SVGEGT. The CDR3: CASSYRDPQTDTQYF. The CDR3 DNA is TGTGCCAGCAGTTACCGGGATCCTCAGACAGATACGCAGTATTTT.

This clonotype was detected only a few times. The V gene is TRBV7-9, the J gene TRBJ1-1; tentative D call: TRBD1 (5 bases). The CDR3 contains 13 residues. Germline values: CDR1 SEHNR, CDR2 FQNEAQ (reference sequence). Trimming cost V 6 bases and J 3 bases, with 11 bases left between them. The CDR3 region is CASRPGPDTEAFF. The CDR3 coding sequence is TGTGCCAGCAGGCCAGGGCCCGACACTGAAGCTTTCTTT.

The chain couples TRBV6-5 to TRBJ1-5; D not certain. The V end lost 2 bases, the J end lost 2 bases, and 7 bases lay between the germline ends. The CDR3 length is 14 residues. CDR1 is MNHEY, CDR2 SVGAGI, per germline. This CDR3 is CASSYNGRNQPQHF. The CDR3 nucleotides are TGTGCCAGCAGTTACAACGGGCGCAATCAGCCCCAGCATTTT.

At least ten counts were recorded for this clonotype. The chain recombines TRBV25-1 with TRBJ1-1; TRBD1 might be the D (6 bases). Trimming took off 1 base at V and 0 bases at J, with 9 bases between the two ends. Germline V CDR1 and CDR2: MGHDK, SYGVNS. The CDR3 is 15 amino acids. CDR3 DNA sequence: TGTGCCAGCAGTGAATTTCAGGGGCTGAACACTGAAGCTTTCTTT. Translated: CASSEFQGLNTEAFF.

This clonotype was recorded many times. The chain links TRBV19 to TRBJ2-7, with 8 positions matching TRBD1. From germline, CDR1 is LNHDA and CDR2 SQIVND (reference sequence). Trimming cost V 5 bases and J 5 bases; bases outside gene matches: 2. The length of the CDR3 is 12 residues. CDR3 protein: CASSDRGNEQYF. CDR3 DNA sequence: TGTGCCAGTAGTGACAGGGGAAACGAGCAGTACTTC.

This sequence joins TRBV27 and TRBJ1-1; perhaps TRBD1 as D (6 bases). Per germline, CDR1 MNHEY and CDR2 SMNVEV (reference sequence). This CDR3 has 15 amino acids. The V gene lost 2 bases and the J gene lost 1 base, with 11 bases spanning the gap. This CDR3 reads CASSLIGGPNTEAFF. The CDR3 DNA follows: TGTGCCAGCAGTTTAATCGGGGGGCCGAACACTGAAGCTTTCTTT.

This clonotype was counted ten times or more. The chain carries TRBV7-9 and TRBJ2-3, with TRBD1 matching 9 bases. CDR3 length: 16 amino acids. Germline trimming cut 5 bases from V and 0 bases from J; bases unmatched to any gene: 6. Germline CDR1 reads SEHNR; CDR2 reads FQNEAQ (reference sequence). The CDR3 DNA sequence: TGTGCCAGCAGCGTCCGGGACAGGGAGAGCACAGATACGCAGTATTTT. Protein sequence: CASSVRDRESTDTQYF.

This chain connects TRBV7-6 to TRBJ2-7, with D possibly being TRBD2 (5 bases). The end of the DNA is better explained by TRBJ2-5, so the J call may be wrong. The length of the CDR3 is 13 residues. From germline, CDR1 is SGHVS and CDR2 FNYEAQ. The CDR3 bases are TGTGCCGGCCACGGCCTAGCCCACGGGACCCAGTACTTC. It codes for CAGHGLAHGTQYF.

This clonotype came up many times. This rearrangement joins TRBV9 to TRBJ1-1; D unclear. This CDR3 has 13 amino acids. V lost 0 bases to trimming and J lost 4 bases, with 7 bases between them. Per the germline V gene, CDR1 is SGDLS and CDR2 is YYNGEE. This CDR3 reads CASSVGRATEAFF. For the CDR3, the DNA is TGTGCCAGCAGCGTAGGGAGGGCCACTGAAGCTTTCTTT.

V and J are TRBV7-9 and TRBJ2-3; no clear D gene. Trimming stripped 4 bases from V and 0 bases from J, with 11 bases between. This CDR3 contains 15 residues. Per germline, CDR1 SEHNR and CDR2 FQNEAQ (reference sequence). The CDR3 reads CASSSMKSSTDTQYF. The CDR3 coding sequence is TGTGCCAGCAGCTCGATGAAATCTAGCACAGATACGCAGTATTTT.

J is TRBJ2-1 and V is TRBV12-3 or TRBV12-4; 9 nucleotides agree with TRBD2. The CDR3 contains 13 residues. Trimming removed 8 bases from V and 8 bases from J; junction bases left unmatched: 7. Written as DNA, the CDR3 is TGTGCCAGCTCCGCGGGGGGGCTGGATGAGCAGTTCTTC. Translating it yields CASSAGGLDEQFF.